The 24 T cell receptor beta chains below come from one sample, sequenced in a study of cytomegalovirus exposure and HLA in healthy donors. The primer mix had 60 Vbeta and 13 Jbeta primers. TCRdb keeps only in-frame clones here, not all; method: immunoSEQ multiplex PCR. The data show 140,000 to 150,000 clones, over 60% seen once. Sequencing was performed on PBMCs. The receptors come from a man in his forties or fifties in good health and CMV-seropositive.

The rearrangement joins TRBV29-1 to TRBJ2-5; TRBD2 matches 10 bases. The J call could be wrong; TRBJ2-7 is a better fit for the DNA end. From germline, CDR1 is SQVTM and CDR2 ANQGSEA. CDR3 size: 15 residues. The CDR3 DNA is TGCAGCGTTGAATTTTTAGCGGGAGGCGCCTACGAGCAGTACTTC. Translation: CSVEFLAGGAYEQYF.

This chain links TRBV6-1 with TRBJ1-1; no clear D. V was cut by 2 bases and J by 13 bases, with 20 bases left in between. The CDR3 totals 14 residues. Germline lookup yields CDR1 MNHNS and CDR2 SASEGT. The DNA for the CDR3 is TGTGCCAGCAGTGAACACAGCCAGCCGAGGGTAGGTTTCTTT. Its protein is CASSEHSQPRVGFF.

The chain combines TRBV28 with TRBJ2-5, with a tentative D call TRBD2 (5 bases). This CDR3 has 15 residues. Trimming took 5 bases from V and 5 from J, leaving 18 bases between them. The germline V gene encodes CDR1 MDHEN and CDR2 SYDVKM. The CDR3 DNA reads TGTGCCAGCAGTCTCTCCCGCCCTAGAGGGGAGACCCAGTACTTC. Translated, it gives CASSLSRPRGETQYF. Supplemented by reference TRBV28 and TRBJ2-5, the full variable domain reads DVKVTQSSRYLVKRTGEKVFLECVQDMDHENMFWYRQDPGLGLRLIYFSYDVKMKEKGDIPEGYSVSREKKERFSLILESASTNQTSMYLCASSLSRPRGETQYFGPGTRLLVL.

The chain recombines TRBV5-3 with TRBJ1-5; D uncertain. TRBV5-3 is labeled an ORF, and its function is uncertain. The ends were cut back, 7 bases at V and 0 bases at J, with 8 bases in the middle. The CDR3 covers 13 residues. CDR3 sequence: CARWEFSNQPQHF. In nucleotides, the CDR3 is TGTGCCAGATGGGAGTTTAGCAATCAGCCCCAGCATTTT.

CDR3 region: CASSARLAGGTDTQYF. DNA of the CDR3: TGTGCCAGCAGCGCGAGACTAGCGGGAGGAACAGATACGCAGTATTTT. The V and J genes are TRBV9 and TRBJ2-3; 13 bases are shared with TRBD2. Germline V gene lookup returns CDR1 SGDLS and CDR2 YYNGEE. The CDR3 has 16 residues. V lost 3 bases, J lost 3 bases, and 4 bases stayed unmatched.

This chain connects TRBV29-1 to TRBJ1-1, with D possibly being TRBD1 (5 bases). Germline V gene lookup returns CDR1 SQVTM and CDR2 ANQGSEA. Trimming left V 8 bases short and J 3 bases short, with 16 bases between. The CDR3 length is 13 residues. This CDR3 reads CSIRRGFDTEAFF. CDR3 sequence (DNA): TGCAGCATCCGGCGGGGGTTTGACACTGAAGCTTTCTTT.

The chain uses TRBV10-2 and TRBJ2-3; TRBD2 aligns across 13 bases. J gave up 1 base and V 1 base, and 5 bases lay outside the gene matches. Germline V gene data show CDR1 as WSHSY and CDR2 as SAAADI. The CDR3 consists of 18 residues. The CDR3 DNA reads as TGCGCCAGCAGTGAGTTCGGACTAGCGGGAGTTGGCACAGATACGCAGTATTTT. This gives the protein CASSEFGLAGVGTDTQYF.

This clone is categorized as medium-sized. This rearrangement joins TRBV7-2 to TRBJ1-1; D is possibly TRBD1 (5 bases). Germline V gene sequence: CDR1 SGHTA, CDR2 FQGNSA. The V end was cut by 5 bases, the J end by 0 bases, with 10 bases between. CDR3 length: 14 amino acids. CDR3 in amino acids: CASSQQTVNTEAFF. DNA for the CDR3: TGTGCCAGCAGCCAACAGACAGTGAACACTGAAGCTTTCTTT.

CDR3 nucleotides: TGTGCCAGCAGTTTATACGGGACAGTCTACAATGAGCAGTTCTTC. Protein sequence: CASSLYGTVYNEQFF. V usage is TRBV27 and J usage is TRBJ2-1; 7 bases are shared with TRBD1. The germline V gene encodes CDR1 MNHEY and CDR2 SMNVEV (reference sequence). This CDR3 comprises 15 residues. The trim removed 1 base at V and 3 bases at J, leaving 3 bases unmatched.

CDR3 loop: CASSRVPGSYNEQFF. CDR3 nucleotides: TGCGCCAGCAGCCGGGTGCCGGGCTCCTACAATGAGCAGTTCTTC. The genes are TRBV4-3 and TRBJ2-1; no firm D call. This CDR3 has 15 amino acids. Germline V gene data show CDR1 as LGHNA and CDR2 as YSLEER. The germline V and J ends were trimmed by 4 bases and 0 bases, with 10 bases remaining between them.

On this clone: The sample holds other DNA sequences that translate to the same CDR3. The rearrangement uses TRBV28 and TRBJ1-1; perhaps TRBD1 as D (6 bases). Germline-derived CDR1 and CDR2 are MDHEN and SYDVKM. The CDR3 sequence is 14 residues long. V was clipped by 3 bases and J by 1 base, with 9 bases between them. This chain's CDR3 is CASSLRTENTEAFF. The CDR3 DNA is TGTGCCAGCAGTTTGCGGACAGAGAACACTGAAGCTTTCTTT.

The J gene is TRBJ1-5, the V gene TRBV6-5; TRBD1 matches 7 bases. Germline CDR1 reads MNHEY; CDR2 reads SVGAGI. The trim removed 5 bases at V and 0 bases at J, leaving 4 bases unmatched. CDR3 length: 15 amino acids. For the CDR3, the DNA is TGTGCCAGCAGTACCGGGACAGCTAGCAATCAGCCCCAGCATTTT. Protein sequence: CASSTGTASNQPQHF.

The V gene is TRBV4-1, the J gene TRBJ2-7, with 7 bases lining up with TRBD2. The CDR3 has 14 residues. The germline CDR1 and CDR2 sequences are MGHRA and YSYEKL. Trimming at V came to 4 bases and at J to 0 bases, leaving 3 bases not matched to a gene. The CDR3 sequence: CASSPSGNSYEQYF. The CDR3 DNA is TGCGCCAGCAGCCCTAGCGGCAACTCCTACGAGCAGTACTTC.

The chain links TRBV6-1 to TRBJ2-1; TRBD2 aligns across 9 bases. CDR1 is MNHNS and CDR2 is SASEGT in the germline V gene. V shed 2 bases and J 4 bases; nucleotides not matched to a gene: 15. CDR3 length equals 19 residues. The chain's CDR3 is CASSERALAGTVLYNEQFF. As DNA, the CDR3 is TGTGCCAGCAGTGAACGGGCGCTAGCGGGGACCGTACTTTACAATGAGCAGTTCTTC.

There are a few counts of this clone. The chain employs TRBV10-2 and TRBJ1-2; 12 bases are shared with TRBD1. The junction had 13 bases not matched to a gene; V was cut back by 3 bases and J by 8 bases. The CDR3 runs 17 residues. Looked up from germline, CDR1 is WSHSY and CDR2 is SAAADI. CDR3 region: CASSDPGTGGFLSGYTF. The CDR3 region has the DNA TGCGCCAGCAGTGACCCCGGGACAGGGGGCTTCTTGAGCGGCTACACCTTC.

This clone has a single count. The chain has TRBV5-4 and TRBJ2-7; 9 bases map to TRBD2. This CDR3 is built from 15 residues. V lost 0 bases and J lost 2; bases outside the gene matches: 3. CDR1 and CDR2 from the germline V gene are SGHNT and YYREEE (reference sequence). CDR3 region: CASSLGSGGPYEQYF. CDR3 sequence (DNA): TGTGCCAGCAGCTTGGGTAGCGGGGGCCCCTACGAGCAGTACTTC.

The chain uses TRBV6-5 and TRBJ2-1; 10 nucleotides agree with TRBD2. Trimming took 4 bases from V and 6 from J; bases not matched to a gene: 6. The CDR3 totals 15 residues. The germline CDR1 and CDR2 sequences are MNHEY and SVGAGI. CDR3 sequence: CASSFRSGGVNEQFF. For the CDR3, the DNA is TGTGCCAGCAGTTTTAGGAGCGGGGGGGTCAATGAGCAGTTCTTC.

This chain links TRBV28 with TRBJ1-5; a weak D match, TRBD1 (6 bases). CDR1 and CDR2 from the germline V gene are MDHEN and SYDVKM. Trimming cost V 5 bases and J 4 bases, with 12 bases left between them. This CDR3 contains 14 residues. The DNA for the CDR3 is TGTGCCAGCAGTAGGGGGGGTTCTAATCAGCCCCAGCATTTT. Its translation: CASSRGGSNQPQHF.

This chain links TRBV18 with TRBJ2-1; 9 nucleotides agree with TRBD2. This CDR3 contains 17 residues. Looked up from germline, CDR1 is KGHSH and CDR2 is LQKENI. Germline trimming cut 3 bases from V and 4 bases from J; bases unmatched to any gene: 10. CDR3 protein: CASSPIPSGIGYNEQFF. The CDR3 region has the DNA TGTGCCAGCTCACCGATCCCTAGCGGGATAGGGTACAATGAGCAGTTCTTC.

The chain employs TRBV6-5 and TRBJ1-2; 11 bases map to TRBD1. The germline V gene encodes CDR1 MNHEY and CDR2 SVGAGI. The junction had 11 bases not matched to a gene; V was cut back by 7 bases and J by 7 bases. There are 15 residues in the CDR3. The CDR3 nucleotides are TGTGCCAGCAACCCCGGGACAGGGGGGGATGGTGGCTACACCTTC. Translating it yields CASNPGTGGDGGYTF.

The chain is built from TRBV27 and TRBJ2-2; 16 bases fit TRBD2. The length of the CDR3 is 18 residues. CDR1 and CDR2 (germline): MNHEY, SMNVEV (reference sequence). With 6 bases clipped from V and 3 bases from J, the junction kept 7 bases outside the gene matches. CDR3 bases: TGTGCCAGCAGGGGGGGGACTAGCGGGAGGGTTGACACCGGGGAGCTGTTTTTT. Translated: CASRGGTSGRVDTGELFF.

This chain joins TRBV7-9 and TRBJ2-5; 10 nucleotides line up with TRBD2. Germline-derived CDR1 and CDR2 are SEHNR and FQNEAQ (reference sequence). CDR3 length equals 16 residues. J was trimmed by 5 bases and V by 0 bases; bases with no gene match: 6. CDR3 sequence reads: CASSLASSGSAETQYF. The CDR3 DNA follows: TGTGCCAGCAGCTTAGCGTCTAGCGGGAGTGCCGAGACCCAGTACTTC.

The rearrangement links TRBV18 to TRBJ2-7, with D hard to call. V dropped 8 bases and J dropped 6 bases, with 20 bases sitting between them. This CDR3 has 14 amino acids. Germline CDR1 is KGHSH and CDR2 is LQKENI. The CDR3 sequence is CASEKTETPGEQYF. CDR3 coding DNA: TGTGCCAGCGAAAAGACGGAAACGCCGGGCGAGCAGTACTTC.

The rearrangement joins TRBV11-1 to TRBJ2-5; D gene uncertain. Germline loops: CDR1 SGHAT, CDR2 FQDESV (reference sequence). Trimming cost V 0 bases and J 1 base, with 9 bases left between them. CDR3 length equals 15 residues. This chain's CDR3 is CASSLAPASQETQYF. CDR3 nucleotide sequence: TGTGCCAGCAGCTTAGCCCCGGCTAGCCAAGAGACCCAGTACTTC.